Listed here are 2 T cell receptor beta chains from one sample, sequenced in a study of response to subunit inactivated influenza vaccine. MiXCR was run by TCRdb on the RT-PCR reads, yielding one entry per CDR3 protein. The repertoire holds approximately 500,000 distinct CDR3 sequences, with around a quarter as singletons. These data were also filed under a second study, of T cells expressing NK-cell markers. According to that study: Generation of TCR beta cDNA was performed by 5'RACE template switching incorporating UMIs.

The sequencing here drew on CD4+ T cells sorted from PBMCs, taken 11 to 12 days after vaccination. The source is a man between 50 and 59 years old who received an inactivated influenza vaccine.

This clonotype has a handful of counts. The chain carries TRBV12-3 or TRBV12-4 and TRBJ2-5, with TRBD1 matching over 7 bases. V gave up 6 bases and J gave up 4 bases; unmatched junction bases: 11. The CDR3 totals 15 residues. The CDR3 DNA follows: TGTGCCAGCAGACGAAACAGGGGCGTGGGAGAGACCCAGTACTTC. Residues: CASRRNRGVGETQYF.

The chain is built from TRBV4-3 and TRBJ2-7; 7 bases align to TRBD1. This CDR3 has 16 amino acids. The V gene's germline CDR1 is LGHNA and CDR2 YSLEER. Germline trimming cut 0 bases from V and 2 bases from J; bases unmatched to any gene: 7. The CDR3 sequence: CASSQDMGTAPYEQYF. In DNA, the CDR3 is TGCGCCAGCAGCCAAGATATGGGGACAGCCCCCTACGAGCAGTACTTC.